Detailed here is one T cell receptor (beta chain). This sample is drawn from a study of blood T cell repertoires in COVID-19. About the research overall: The United States, Italy and Spain supplied acute and convalescent COVID-19 samples. From T cells, B-cell-depleted T cells, or PBMCs came the material, which was cDNA or gDNA.

Authors' data handling: Reference gene primers were amplified, and this amplification served to estimate nucleated cell counts. Repertoires were generated with immunoSEQ multiplex PCR, while TCRdb's copy carries only in-frame clones and drops some. That table is the source of V, J and clone size, and D and trimming were worked out from the DNA. Seen here are around 140,000 clones, 80% to 85% observed once, and the top ten hold more than 6.5%. CDR1 and CDR2 from the germline V gene are SGHAT and FQNNGV. The CDR3 length is 14 residues. V lost 1 base and J lost 7, with 14 bases in between. The sequenced sample consisted of peripheral blood. This sequence originates from a human donor in a cohort sampled during active COVID-19. This chain joins TRBV11-2 and TRBJ2-7; perhaps TRBD2 as D (5 bases). The CDR3 DNA reads TGTGCCAGCAGCTTAGGGTGGGCGGGCCGAGAGCAGTACTTC. It codes for CASSLGWAGREQYF.